The 27 T cell receptor delta chains presented below share a single source sample, sequenced in a study of fetal and pediatric gammadelta thymocytes. TCRdb reprocessed the reads using CATT. The sample yields roughly 250 delta-chain clones, 5% seen once. Sequenced sample: non-Vgamma9Vdelta2 gamma-delta T cells from the thymus. Specified subset: CD3+gammadeltaTCR+ thymocytes not co-expressing Vgamma9 and Vdelta2. These receptors were taken from a child who underwent cardiac surgery and was recorded as healthy.

This clone has a handful of counts. A far larger clone is off by one base, so a read error is likely. The same CDR3 is also encoded by other DNA sequences in this sample. V is TRDV1 and J is TRDJ1, with 9 bases matching TRDD3. This CDR3 spans 23 amino acids. J lost 2 bases, V lost 1 base, and 26 bases had no gene match. Germline CDR1 is TSWWSYY and CDR2 is QGS. The CDR3 DNA sequence: TGTGCTCTTGGGGAACCTCCCACGGTCCTGGGGGATCTCAGTCCCTGTCAAACCGATAAACTCATCTTT. Its translation: CALGEPPTVLGDLSPCQTDKLIF.

Details on this clone: The translation of this DNA and the TCRdb protein of a much larger clone differ at residue 13, probably owing to a read error; the protein shown here is translated from the DNA. This rearrangement joins TRDV1 to TRDJ1, with 9 bases matching TRDD2. The trim removed 4 bases at V and 0 bases at J, leaving 27 bases unmatched. The CDR3 extends over 23 amino acids. CDR1 and CDR2 (germline): TSWWSYY, QGS. Written as DNA, the CDR3 is TGTGCTCTTGGGGCCGCTACCCCCTTCCTACAGGGGATGACCACGGTATACACCGATAAACTCATCTTT. This encodes CALGAATPFLQGMTTVYTDKLIF.

The genes are TRDV1 and TRDJ1; a weak D match, TRDD2 (6 bases). Germline V gene sequence: CDR1 TSWWSYY, CDR2 QGS. There are 23 residues in the CDR3. With 1 base removed from V and 1 base from J, the gap between germline ends came to 34 bases. The CDR3: CALGEPHRSYNPDSPCLTDKLIF. DNA for the CDR3: TGTGCTCTTGGGGAACCCCACCGGTCCTACAACCCTGATAGCCCGTGTCTCACCGATAAACTCATCTTT.

By share of the sample, this clone is large. This clone may be a read error of a much larger clone one base away. The rearrangement joins TRAV36/DV7 to TRDJ4; 11 bases are a match to TRDD3. The length of the CDR3 is 19 residues. CDR1 is VTNFRS, CDR2 LTSSGIE, per germline (reference sequence). With V trimmed by 4 bases and J by 5 bases, 25 bases remained unmatched. The chain's CDR3 is CAVKGWVRQAVLGDRPLIF. CDR3 bases: TGTGCTGTGAAAGGGTGGGTTCGACAAGCGGTACTGGGGGATAGGCCCCTGATCTTT.

The sample holds a few counts of this clone. A read error likely explains why the TCRdb protein, taken from a much larger clone, differs from this DNA's translation at residue 6; the protein shown is translated from the DNA. The rearrangement joins TRDV1 to TRDJ1, with a tentative D call TRDD3 (6 bases). The CDR3 has 16 residues. V dropped 2 bases and J dropped 0 bases, with 13 bases sitting between them. Germline-derived CDR1 and CDR2 are TSWWSYY and QGS. The CDR3 is CALGEAGIPYTDKLIF. The DNA for the CDR3 is TGTGCTCTTGGGGAAGCGGGGATCCCGTACACCGATAAACTCATCTTT.

The chain employs TRDV2 and TRDJ4; 10 nucleotides align to TRDD3. The J call is uncertain, as TRDJ1 better fits the DNA end. From germline, CDR1 is GEAIGNYY and CDR2 EKD. This CDR3 is 16 amino acids long. The CDR3 is CACDTWGGGYSDKLIF. As DNA, the CDR3 is TGTGCCTGTGACACCTGGGGTGGGGGATACAGCGATAAACTCATCTTT.

Worth noting for this clone: A far bigger clonotype differs at one base, so this is likely a read error. Other DNA sequences in this specimen translate into the identical CDR3. The chain has TRDV1 and TRDJ1; 9 bases line up with TRDD2. The CDR3 extends over 24 amino acids. Per germline, CDR1 TSWWSYY and CDR2 QGS. The DNA of the CDR3 is TGTGCTCTTGGGCGAAAACTTAACCTTCCTACGGATCGGTGGGGGTTGCTACACACTGATAAACTCATCTTT. This codes for CALGRKLNLPTDRWGLLHTDKLIF.

By its share, this clone is medium-sized. The rearrangement joins TRDV1 to TRDJ1; 10 nucleotides line up with TRDD3. V lost 3 bases to trimming and J lost 8 bases; unmatched junction nucleotides: 15. CDR1 TSWWSYY and CDR2 QGS come from the germline V gene. This CDR3 spans 17 amino acids. This chain's CDR3 is CALGEPQRTGGCEKLIF. The CDR3 nucleotides read TGTGCTCTTGGGGAGCCGCAGCGTACTGGGGGATGTGAAAAACTCATCTTT.

This clone occurred a few times. Since a far larger clone is one base different, this is likely a read error. This same CDR3 is encoded by further DNA sequences in the sample. The chain is built from TRDV3 and TRDJ1, with no clear D. Germline CDR1 reads TVYSNPD; CDR2 reads GDNSRS (reference sequence). This CDR3 contains 14 residues. V was cut by 3 bases and J by 5 bases, with 19 bases left in between. The CDR3 loop reads CAFRPSWLTDKLIF. The CDR3 DNA follows: TGTGCCTTCCGACCCTCGTGGTTAACAGATAAACTCATCTTT.

This clone is categorized as large. A single base separates this from a much larger clone, so it may be a read error. V is TRDV1 and J is TRDJ1; 10 nucleotides line up with TRDD3. The germline V gene encodes CDR1 TSWWSYY and CDR2 QGS. There are 19 residues in the CDR3. The CDR3 DNA reads as TGTGCTCTTAGGGAAGACTGGGGGATGTTCCAGCTAGACACCGATAAACTCATCTTT. It encodes CALREDWGMFQLDTDKLIF.

This clone appeared a few times. It is likely a read error: a sequence one base away is far more abundant. Other DNA sequences of this sample code for an identical CDR3. The gene calls are TRDV1 and TRDJ1, with D perhaps matching TRDD2 or TRDD3 (7 bases each). The CDR3 is 19 amino acids. Per the germline V gene, CDR1 is TSWWSYY and CDR2 is QGS. The CDR3 spells CALGESFPTKGDGVDKLIF. The CDR3 nucleotides read TGTGCTCTAGGGGAGAGCTTTCCTACCAAGGGGGATGGGGTGGATAAACTCATCTTT.

In regard to this clone: A single base separates this from a much larger clone, so it may be a read error. V is TRAV29/DV5 and J is TRDJ1; TRDD3 matches 10 bases. CDR1 and CDR2 (germline): NSMFDY, ISSIKDK. This CDR3 has 21 residues. CDR3 sequence: CSVLLSRPYVRYWGITDKLIF. The CDR3 DNA is TGCAGTGTACTTCTGAGCAGGCCCTACGTAAGGTACTGGGGGATCACCGATAAACTCATCTTT.

In its sample, this clone was seen a few times. A far larger clone is one base from this, pointing to a likely read error. No V gene call is available, although the J gene is TRDJ4; the table calls TRDD3, which could not be checked here. There are 19 residues in the CDR3. CDR3 coding DNA: TGTGCCGTGGAAGGGTGGGTTCGACAAGCGGTACTGGGGGATAGGCCCCTGATCTTT. Amino acids: CAVEGWVRQAVLGDRPLIF.

In its sample, this clone was seen a few times. The TCRdb record carries a much larger clone's protein, which differs from this DNA's translation at residue 13; a read error is the likely cause, and the protein listed here is the DNA translation. The genes are TRDV1 and TRDJ1; 7 bases fit TRDD3. The CDR3 extends over 21 amino acids. With V trimmed by 1 base and J by 0 bases, 20 bases remained unmatched. CDR1 is TSWWSYY and CDR2 is QGS in the germline V gene. CDR3 DNA sequence: TGTGCTCTTGGGGAACCTCCCCGTTCCTTTCTGGGGGGTACCTACACCGATAAACTCATCTTT. It codes for CALGEPPRSFLGGTYTDKLIF.

Turning to this clone: This likely came from a read error, as a far larger clone is one base away. Other DNA sequences in the sample encode the same CDR3. J is TRDJ4 and V is TRAV36/DV7; 11 bases are a match to TRDD3. Germline V CDR1 and CDR2: VTNFRS, LTSSGIE (reference sequence). The CDR3 contains 19 residues. The V and J ends lost 5 bases and 5 bases, in that order; junction bases with no gene match: 26. CDR3 residues: CAVEGWVRQAVLGDRPLIF. In DNA, the CDR3 is TGTGCTGTAGAAGGGTGGGTTCGACAAGCGGTACTGGGGGATAGGCCCCTGATCTTT.

A remark on this clone: A far larger clone is only one base removed, so a read error is likely. Distinct nucleotide sequences in the sample also encode this CDR3. The chain couples TRDV1 to TRDJ1; D might be TRDD2 (6 bases). Trimming left V 1 base short and J 8 bases short, with 41 bases between. The CDR3 is made up of 23 amino acids. The germline gives CDR1 TSWWSYY, CDR2 QGS. Here the CDR3 DNA reads TGTGCTCTTGGGGAACGCAACCTTCCCTGTTCCTTTACCGGGGCGAGATTGGTGGGAAAACTCATCTTT. This translates into CALGERNLPCSFTGARLVGKLIF.

This clone has a handful of counts. Only one base separates this from a far larger clonotype, so it likely reflects a read error. This sample includes further DNA sequences coding for the same CDR3. The chain couples TRAV38-2/DV8 to TRDJ1; a weak D match, TRDD3 (6 bases). Looked up from germline, CDR1 is TSESDYY and CDR2 is QEAYKQQN. Trimming left V 0 bases short and J 0 bases short, with 30 bases between. The CDR3 has 22 residues. CDR3 nucleotide sequence: TGTGCTTATAGGAGCGCGGCCGGTTGGCCTAGCTGGGGACTTGAGTACACCGATAAACTCATCTTT. It codes for CAYRSAAGWPSWGLEYTDKLIF.

This clone showed up just a few times. This likely reflects a read error, since a far larger clone is one base away. The same CDR3 arises from other DNA sequences in this sample as well. The V and J genes are TRDV1 and TRDJ1; 9 bases fit TRDD2. Germline V gene sequence: CDR1 TSWWSYY, CDR2 QGS. Losses at the gene ends were 4 bases for V and 0 bases for J; bases not matched to a gene: 27. This CDR3 spans 23 amino acids. The CDR3 loop reads CALGAATPFLQGTTTVYTDKLIF. The CDR3, as DNA: TGTGCTCTTGGGGCCGCCACCCCCTTCCTACAGGGGACGACCACGGTATACACCGATAAACTCATCTTT.

On this clone: The protein in TCRdb stems from a much larger clone and differs at residue 4 from this DNA's translation, likely a read error; here the protein is translated from the DNA. This chain uses TRDV1 with TRDJ1; D possibly corresponds to TRDD3 (7 bases). Per the germline V gene, CDR1 is TSWWSYY and CDR2 is QGS. This CDR3 is 23 amino acids long. The CDR3 DNA reads as TGTGCTCTTGTGGAACGCAACCTTCCCTGTTCCTTTACTGGGGCGAGATTGGTGGGAAAACTCATCTTT. Encoded protein: CALVERNLPCSFTGARLVGKLIF.

Note on this clone: A far larger clone is just one base off, so this is likely a read error. Other DNA sequences in this specimen translate into the identical CDR3. The chain carries TRDV3 and TRDJ1, with unresolved D. The CDR3 runs 16 residues. Per germline, CDR1 TVYSNPD and CDR2 GDNSRS (reference sequence). V was shortened by 1 base and J by 0 bases, with 18 bases between the two germline ends. The chain's CDR3 is CAFNPVLKVYTDKLIF. CDR3 nucleotide sequence: TGTGCCTTTAACCCAGTGCTAAAGGTGTACACCGATAAACTCATCTTT.

In its sample, this clone is medium-sized. A far larger clone lies a single base away; this is likely a read error. The same CDR3 is also encoded by other DNA sequences in this sample. The J gene is TRDJ1, the V gene TRDV1, with D perhaps matching TRDD3 (6 bases). Germline V gene sequence: CDR1 TSWWSYY, CDR2 QGS. The V end lost 2 bases, the J end lost 0 bases, and 13 bases lay between the germline ends. CDR3 length: 16 amino acids. The CDR3 nucleotides read TGTGCTCTTGGGGAAGTGGGGATCCCATACACCGATAAACTCATCTTT. This codes for CALGEVGIPYTDKLIF.

Sample share makes this clone medium-sized. Possible read error: a much larger clone is one base away. The chain links TRDV1 to TRDJ1; the match to TRDD3 covers 11 bases. Germline V lookup: CDR1 TSWWSYY, CDR2 QGS. Trimming took 2 bases from V and 0 from J; bases not matched to a gene: 17. The CDR3 is made up of 21 amino acids. The CDR3 protein is CALGESWGILALHLYTDKLIF. The CDR3 DNA sequence: TGTGCTCTTGGGGAAAGCTGGGGGATACTGGCGCTCCACTTGTACACCGATAAACTCATCTTT.

This clone was counted between two and nine times. This likely stems from a read error, as it lies one base from a far larger clone. Other DNA variants within this sample encode the same CDR3. J is TRDJ1 and V is TRDV1; D may be TRDD3 (5 bases). This CDR3 has 16 amino acids. The germline V and J ends were trimmed by 2 bases and 0 bases, with 13 bases remaining between them. Germline assignment: CDR1 TSWWSYY and CDR2 QGS. This CDR3 reads CALGEVGIPYTDKLIF. The CDR3 DNA is TGTGCTCTTGGGGAAGTAGGGATCCCGTACACCGATAAACTCATCTTT.

As regards this clone: This DNA translates differently at residue 15 from the TCRdb protein, which is that of a much larger clone; a read error is likely, and the protein shown is the DNA's own translation. The rearrangement uses TRDV1 and TRDJ1; TRDD2 matches 9 bases. With 5 bases clipped from V and 0 bases from J, the junction kept 31 bases outside the gene matches. Looked up from germline, CDR1 is TSWWSYY and CDR2 is QGS. The length of the CDR3 is 24 residues. In DNA form, the CDR3 reads TGTGCTCTTGGGCGAAAACTTAACCTTCCTACGGATCGGTGGTGGTTGCTACACACCGATAAACTCATCTTT. Translation gives CALGRKLNLPTDRWWLLHTDKLIF.

This clone has just a few counts. TCRdb lists the protein of a much larger clone for this DNA, which differs at residue 3, so this is likely a read error; the protein given here is translated from the DNA itself. V gene TRDV3 combines with J gene TRDJ1; no reliable D call. Between the trimmed V and J ends, which lost 5 bases and 2 bases, there was a span of 18 bases. The length of the CDR3 is 14 residues. Germline-derived CDR1 and CDR2 are TVYSNPD and GDNSRS (reference sequence). Here the CDR3 DNA reads TGTGCCGTCCGACCCTCGTGGTTAACCGATAAACTCATCTTT. Translation gives CAVRPSWLTDKLIF.

This clone ranks as large. Within the sample, other DNA sequences also encode this same CDR3. The chain carries TRDV1 and TRDJ1; no clear D gene. CDR3 length equals 20 residues. The V gene lost 0 bases and the J gene lost 3 bases, with 26 bases spanning the gap. Per the germline V gene, CDR1 is TSWWSYY and CDR2 is QGS. The CDR3 spells CALGELPNDQVGRFADKLIF. CDR3 bases: TGTGCTCTTGGGGAACTTCCCAACGATCAAGTGGGTCGTTTCGCCGATAAACTCATCTTT.

This clone was counted between two and nine times. TCRdb's listed protein matches a much larger clone and diverges from this DNA's translation at residue 5, likely through a read error; the protein shown comes from the DNA. The chain carries TRDV2 and TRDJ1; D remains ambiguous. V lost 9 bases to trimming and J lost 3 bases, with 10 bases between them. This CDR3 contains 11 residues. Germline CDR1 is GEAIGNYY and CDR2 is EKD. CDR3 region: CARFGSDKLIF. The DNA for the CDR3 is TGTGCCCGCTTCGGGTCCGATAAACTCATCTTT.